Listed below are T cell receptor beta chains from one sample, sequenced in a study of siplizumab effects on memory and regulatory T cells. Produced via immunoSEQ multiplex PCR; TCRdb's table is partial and in-frame only. Here the sample spans 950 or so clones, about 73% being singletons. These receptors' targets are unknown. Input material: CFSE-low (dividing) CD8+ T cells sorted from an allogeneic mixed lymphocyte reaction. The receptor set was obtained from a human donor in good health; the cells came from an allogeneic mixed lymphocyte reaction. The CDR3 runs from the conserved cysteine through the conserved F or W. D genes are given only for firm matches. Size values are once, few and many counts, or a class for expanded clones, and some rows have none.

j_gene	v_gene	d_gene	abundance	CDR3nt	CDR3aa
TRBJ1-5	TRBV4-1	TRBD1	-	TGCGCCAGCAGCAACCCGGACAGGGGAGTTCAGCCCCAGCATTTT	CASSNPDRGVQPQHF
TRBJ1-1	TRBV5-6	-	-	TGTGCCAGCAGCTTGGGACAGACCCTGAACACTGAAGCTTTCTTT	CASSLGQTLNTEAFF
TRBJ2-1	TRBV4-3	TRBD2	-	TGCGCCAGCAGCCAAGATCGTCGAGCGGGGGGGTACAATGAGCAGTTCTTC	CASSQDRRAGGYNEQFF
TRBJ1-5	TRBV27	-	-	TGTGCCAGCAGTTTCGGGGGGCCCGGCAATCAGCCCCAGCATTTT	CASSFGGPGNQPQHF
TRBJ2-7	TRBV6-5	-	-	TGTGCCAGCAGTGACGAGTTCAGCTCCTACGAGCAGTACTTC	CASSDEFSSYEQYF
TRBJ2-3	TRBV6-5	-	-	TGTGCCAGCAGTCTCCTGATGGGGTTTGATACGCAGTATTTT	CASSLLMGFDTQYF
TRBJ2-2	TRBV7-9	-	few	TGTGCCAGCAGCCCCCTTTGGGGGCAAGGCGGGGAGCTGTTTTTT	CASSPLWGQGGELFF
TRBJ2-1	TRBV4-3	-	-	TGCGCCAGCAGCCACGGGCCCGACAATGAGCAGTTCTTC	CASSHGPDNEQFF
TRBJ1-1	TRBV7-9	TRBD1	-	TGTGCCAGCAGCTTTACCGGGACAGGGGACCCGAACACTGAAGCTTTCTTT	CASSFTGTGDPNTEAFF
TRBJ1-1	TRBV2	-	-	TGTGCCAGCAGTGATGCCCTGGGAGGGAACACTGAAGCTTTCTTT	CASSDALGGNTEAFF
TRBJ1-5	TRBV23-1	TRBD1	-	TGCGCCAGCAGTCAAAATAGAAGACAGGGGAATAACAGGCAGCCCCAGCATTTT	CASSQNRRQGNNRQPQHF
TRBJ2-2	TRBV19	-	-	TGTGCCAGTAGTATCTCCGGGGAGCTGTTTTTT	CASSISGELFF
TRBJ2-3	TRBV27	-	-	TGTGCCAGCAGTTTATACGGGACCAGCACAGATACGCAGTATTTT	CASSLYGTSTDTQYF
TRBJ1-2	TRBV6-1	-	-	TGTGCCAGCAGTGAATCCAGTAAATTCTATGGCTACACCTTC	CASSESSKFYGYTF
TRBJ1-1	TRBV19	-	-	TGTGCCAGTAGTCCCCGTTTAGGACTGAACACTGAAGCTTTCTTT	CASSPRLGLNTEAFF
TRBJ2-7	TRBV6-5	TRBD2	-	TGTGCCAGCAGTCCGACTAGCGGGACACTACACGAGCAGTACTTC	CASSPTSGTLHEQYF
TRBJ1-2	TRBV19	-	few	TGTGCCAGTAGTATAGGGGTCAACTATGGCTACACCTTC	CASSIGVNYGYTF
TRBJ2-5	TRBV9	-	-	TGTGCCAGCAGCGGGGCTAACCAAGAGACCCAGTACTTC	CASSGANQETQYF
TRBJ1-5	TRBV6-6	TRBD1	-	TGTGCCAGCAGCTCCCAGGGGGATAGCAATCAGCCCCAGCATTTT	CASSSQGDSNQPQHF
TRBJ1-1	TRBV9	-	few	TGTGCCAGCAGCCCGTTCCTGGGGGCAAGCGGGACTGAAGCTTTCTTT	CASSPFLGASGTEAFF
TRBJ2-6	TRBV21-1	-	-	TGTGCCAGCAGCAAAGCGCCCGCAGTTACCTCCTCTGGGGCCAACGTCCTGACTTTC	CASSKAPAVTSSGANVLTF
TRBJ1-5	TRBV11-2	-	-	TGTGCCAGCAGCTTAGGAGGCTCGGCGGATGATCAGCATTTT	CASSLGGSADDQHF
TRBJ2-7	TRBV7-9	-	-	TGTGCCAGCAGCTTACCGCGGGATGCCTACGAGCAGTACTTC	CASSLPRDAYEQYF
TRBJ1-1	TRBV5-8	TRBD1	-	TGTGCCAGCAGCTTGGGGACAGGGGGCACTGAAGCTTTCTTT	CASSLGTGGTEAFF
TRBJ2-1	TRBV6-1	TRBD2	-	TGTGCCAGCAGTGAACTCGTGGGAGGGCCCATCAATGAGCAGTTCTTC	CASSELVGGPINEQFF
TRBJ2-7	TRBV20-1	-	-	TGCAGTGCTTTACTCCGTGGGGAGCAGTACTTC	CSALLRGEQYF
TRBJ2-7	TRBV14	-	-	TGTGCCAGCAGCCAAGGCCTAACCCTTCAGCAGTACTTC	CASSQGLTLQQYF
TRBJ1-2	TRBV25-1	-	-	TGTGCCAGCAGTGAATATATGGGGGAAAGCTACACCTTC	CASSEYMGESYTF
TRBJ1-5	TRBV19	-	-	TGTGCCAGTAGTATAGATCCGGGGGATGGTCAGCCCCAGCATTTT	CASSIDPGDGQPQHF
TRBJ2-3	TRBV30	-	-	TGTGCCTGGAGTGTAGGGTCAGCTAGCACAGATACGCAGTATTTT	CAWSVGSASTDTQYF
TRBJ2-3	TRBV9	TRBD2	once	TGTGCCAGCAGCTCCCCCAAGACGGGAGGGCGCGGCGCAGATACGCAGTATTTT	CASSSPKTGGRGADTQYF
TRBJ2-2	TRBV4-3	TRBD1	-	TGCGCCAGCAGCGACTCCGGGACAGGGGACACCGGGGAGCTGTTTTTT	CASSDSGTGDTGELFF
TRBJ1-2	TRBV30	-	-	TGTGCCTGGAGTGTCGGGCTAGGCTACACCTTC	CAWSVGLGYTF
TRBJ2-5	TRBV7-9	TRBD2	-	TGTGCCAGCAGCTTATCACTAGCCGGGAGGGCCCAAGAGACCCAGTACTTC	CASSLSLAGRAQETQYF
TRBJ2-5	TRBV7-3	-	-	TGTGCCAGCAGCTTATATCCGGCTAGCGCTGAAGAGACCCAGTACTTC	CASSLYPASAEETQYF
TRBJ1-1	TRBV7-6	-	-	TGTGCCAGCAGCTTAGACAGGAACACTGAAGCTTTCTTT	CASSLDRNTEAFF
TRBJ1-1	TRBV7-9	-	-	TGTGCCAGCAGCCCGTCGGCCAGGGCCACTGAAGCTTTCTTT	CASSPSARATEAFF
TRBJ2-7	TRBV19	TRBD2	-	TGTGCCAGTAGTCCTGCGGGGGTCGCCTACGAGCAGTACTTC	CASSPAGVAYEQYF
TRBJ1-1	TRBV10-3	-	hyperexpanded	TGTGCCATCAGTGGCCAGGTGGAGGGGGAGAACACTGAAGCTTTCTTT	CAISGQVEGENTEAFF
TRBJ1-2	TRBV27	TRBD1	-	TGTGCCAGCAGTTTTATTCGACAGGGGGGAGGAGGCTACACCTTC	CASSFIRQGGGGYTF
TRBJ2-3	TRBV30	TRBD2	-	TGTGCCTGGGGACTAGCGGCTAGCACAGATACGCAGTATTTT	CAWGLAASTDTQYF
TRBJ2-7	TRBV4-3	-	-	TGCGCCAGCAGCCAAGATTACGGCGGATCCTACGAGCAGTACTTC	CASSQDYGGSYEQYF
TRBJ1-5	TRBV6-1	-	-	TGTGCCAGCAGTGAATTAGTGGGGGGCGAGCCCCAGCATTTT	CASSELVGGEPQHF
TRBJ2-5	TRBV7-9	TRBD2	-	TGTGCCAGCAGCTCGTGGACTAGCGGGGGCAATCATGAGACCCAGTACTTC	CASSSWTSGGNHETQYF
TRBJ1-1	TRBV5-6	-	-	TGTGCCAGCAGGTCGATGGGTCCGGCCTACACTGAAGCTTTCTTT	CASRSMGPAYTEAFF
TRBJ1-2	TRBV6-1	-	-	TGTGCCAGCAACCCGGGACGGAGAAACTATGGCTACACCTTC	CASNPGRRNYGYTF
TRBJ2-7	TRBV4-1	TRBD2	-	TGCGCCAGCAGCCAAGCAAGCGGGGGGGCTTACGAGCAGTACTTC	CASSQASGGAYEQYF
TRBJ1-3	TRBV4-1	-	few	TGCGCCAGCAGCCAAGAGCGAGACTCTGGAAACACCATATATTTT	CASSQERDSGNTIYF
TRBJ1-2	TRBV19	-	-	TGTGCCAGTAGCGCATTCACAGTCCATGGCTACACCTTC	CASSAFTVHGYTF
TRBJ2-7	TRBV4-1	-	-	TGCGCCAGCAGCCAAGAGCGTGATCGCTTCGCCTACGAGCAGTACTTC	CASSQERDRFAYEQYF
TRBJ1-1	TRBV13	-	few	TGTGCCAGCAGCTTCGGGCTGAACACTGAAGCTTTCTTT	CASSFGLNTEAFF
TRBJ1-1	TRBV7-9	-	few	TGTGCCAGCAGCTTAACGGGACCGAACACTGAAGCTTTCTTT	CASSLTGPNTEAFF
TRBJ2-7	TRBV13	-	-	TGTGCCAGCAGCGGGTCCGGGGACCACTACGAGCAGTACTTC	CASSGSGDHYEQYF
TRBJ2-7	TRBV7-9	-	-	TGTGCCAGCAGTCCTCCCTTGGACCACGAGCAGTACTTC	CASSPPLDHEQYF